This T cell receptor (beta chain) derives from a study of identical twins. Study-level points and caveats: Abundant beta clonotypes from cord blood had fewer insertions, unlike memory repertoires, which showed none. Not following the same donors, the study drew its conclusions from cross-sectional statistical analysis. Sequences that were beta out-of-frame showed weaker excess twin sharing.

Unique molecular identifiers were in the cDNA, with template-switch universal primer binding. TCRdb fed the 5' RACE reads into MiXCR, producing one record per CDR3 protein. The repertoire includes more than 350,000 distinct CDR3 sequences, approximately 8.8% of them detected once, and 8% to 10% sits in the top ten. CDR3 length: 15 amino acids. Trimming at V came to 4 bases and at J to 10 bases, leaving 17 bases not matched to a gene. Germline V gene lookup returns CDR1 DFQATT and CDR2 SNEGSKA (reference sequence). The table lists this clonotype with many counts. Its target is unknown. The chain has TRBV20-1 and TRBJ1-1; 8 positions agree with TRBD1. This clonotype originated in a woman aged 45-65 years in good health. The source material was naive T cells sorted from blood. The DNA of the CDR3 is TGCAGTGCTACCACCGGGACAGGTGGAGCATCGACAGCTTTCTTT. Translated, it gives CSATTGTGGASTAFF.